The T cell receptor (beta chain) under discussion was sequenced for a study of shared clonotypes between healthy human individuals. Whole-study context: The study used three CD4 naive, three CD4 memory, two CD8 naive and one CD8 memory plate per donor.

Assay: immunoSEQ multiplex PCR; the TCRdb copy retains only in-frame clones and omits some. The sample consists of 2 million to 2.5 million clones, 90% to 95% of them appearing once. Looked up from germline, CDR1 is SGHAT and CDR2 is FQNNGV. The germline V and J ends were trimmed by 5 bases and 0 bases, with 17 bases remaining between them. The CDR3 is 17 amino acids. Donors were healthy HIV-negative adults without recently reported acute infections or vaccinations. Nashville, Tennessee was home to all donors, who were Caucasian adults. The material sequenced was naive CD4+ T cells from PBMCs. Sample subset: CD45RA+ positively selected. The source is a man aged 18 to 35 in good health. Some clones in this sample may be carry-over from other donors' samples. The chain recombines TRBV11-2 with TRBJ2-1; TRBD2 might be the D (5 bases). In DNA, the CDR3 is TGTGCCAGCAGCCCCGGATCGAGGGCCATCTCCTACAATGAGCAGTTCTTC. This encodes CASSPGSRAISYNEQFF.